This record concerns one T cell receptor (beta chain) sequence. As yet, its antigen is unknown. These data originate in a study of a mutant IDH1 vaccine in newly diagnosed glioma. Study at large: Treated individuals were about 62% male and approximately 38% female, averaging approximately 40 years of age. Study-wide results and caveats: Changes to the top peripheral T cell clonotypes appeared unrelated to pseudoprogression.

The protocol was immunoSEQ multiplex PCR, while the TCRdb copy is restricted to in-frame clones and leaves out a portion. The repertoire holds 35,000 to 50,000 clones, with over 80% as singletons. This sample's time point: week 11, during vaccination. Vaccination used 300 ug of mutant IDH1 20-mer peptide per dose, with topical imiquimod. This receptor was obtained from a middle-aged man with glioma. The source was PBMCs, collected from a glioma patient whose treatment included an IDH1 peptide vaccine.

The CDR3 DNA reads TGTGCCAGCAGCTTGCGGCCCTACGGAAACACTGAAGCTTTCTTT. This sequence encodes CASSLRPYGNTEAFF. This sequence joins TRBV5-6 and TRBJ1-1; D remains ambiguous. The CDR3 is 15 amino acids. Germline-derived CDR1 and CDR2 are SGHDT and YYEEEE. V lost 1 base and J 2 bases, leaving 12 bases between the germline ends.